The text below deals with one T cell receptor (beta chain). Its specificity is unknown. Produced via immunoSEQ multiplex PCR; TCRdb's table is partial and in-frame only. Here the sample spans tens of thousands of clones, about 88% being singletons. The sample's time point: peripheral blood 6 weeks after treatment start. The germline V gene encodes CDR1 KGHSH and CDR2 LQKENI. V was trimmed by 0 bases and J by 4 bases, leaving 10 bases between them. CDR3 size: 14 residues. This specimen comes from a study of PD-L1 blockade in urothelial cancer. Study conclusions and caveats: When measured at 3 weeks, tumor-associated blood clones expanded more in durable-benefit patients.

The V gene is TRBV18, the J gene TRBJ2-7; weak D call: TRBD1 (5 bases). This clonotype was obtained from a man between 65 and 85 years old with urothelial cancer. Material: PBMCs, obtained around atezolizumab (anti-PD-L1) treatment. The CDR3 loop is CASSPPGERYEQYF. DNA for the CDR3: TGTGCCAGCTCACCACCAGGGGAAAGGTACGAGCAGTACTTC.